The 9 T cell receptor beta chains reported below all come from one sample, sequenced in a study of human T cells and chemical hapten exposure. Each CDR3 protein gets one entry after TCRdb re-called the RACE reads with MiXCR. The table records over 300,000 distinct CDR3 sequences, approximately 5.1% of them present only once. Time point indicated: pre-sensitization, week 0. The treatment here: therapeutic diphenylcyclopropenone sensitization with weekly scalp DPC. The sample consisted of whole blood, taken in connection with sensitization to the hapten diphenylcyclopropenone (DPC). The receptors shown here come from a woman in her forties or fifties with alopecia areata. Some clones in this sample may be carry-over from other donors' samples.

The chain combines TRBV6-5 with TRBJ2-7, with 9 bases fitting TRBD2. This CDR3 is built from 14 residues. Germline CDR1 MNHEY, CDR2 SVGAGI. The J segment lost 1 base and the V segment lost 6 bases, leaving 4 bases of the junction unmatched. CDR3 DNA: TGTGCCAGCAGAGATACTAGCGGGTCCTACGAGCAGTACTTC. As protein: CASRDTSGSYEQYF.

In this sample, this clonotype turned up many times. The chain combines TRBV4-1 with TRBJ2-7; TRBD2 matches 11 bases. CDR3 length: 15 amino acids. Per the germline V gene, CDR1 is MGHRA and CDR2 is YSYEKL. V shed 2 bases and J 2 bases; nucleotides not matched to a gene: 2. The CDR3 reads CASSQLSGGAYEQYF. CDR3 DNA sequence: TGCGCCAGCAGCCAACTTAGCGGGGGGGCCTACGAGCAGTACTTC.

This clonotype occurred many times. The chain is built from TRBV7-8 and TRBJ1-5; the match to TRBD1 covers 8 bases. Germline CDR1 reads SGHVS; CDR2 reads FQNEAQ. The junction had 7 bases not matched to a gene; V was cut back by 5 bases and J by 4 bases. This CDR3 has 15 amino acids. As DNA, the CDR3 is TGTGCCAGCAGCCTGGCTCGGACAGGGAATCAGCCCCAGCATTTT. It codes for CASSLARTGNQPQHF.

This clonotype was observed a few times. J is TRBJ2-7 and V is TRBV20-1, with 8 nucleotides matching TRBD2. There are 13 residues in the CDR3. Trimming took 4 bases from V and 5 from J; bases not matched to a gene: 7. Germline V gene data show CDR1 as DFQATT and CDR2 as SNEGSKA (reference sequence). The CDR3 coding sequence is TGCAGTGCTATAGTTAGCGGGACAAACGAGCAGTACTTC. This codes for CSAIVSGTNEQYF.

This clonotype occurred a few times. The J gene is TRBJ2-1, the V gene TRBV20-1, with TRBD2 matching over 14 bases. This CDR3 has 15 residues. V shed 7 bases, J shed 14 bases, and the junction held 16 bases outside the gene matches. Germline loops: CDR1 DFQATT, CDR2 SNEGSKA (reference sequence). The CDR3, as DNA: TGCAGTGTAAGGGGTGTGGGACTAGCGGGAGTAAACGAGTTCTTC. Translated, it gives CSVRGVGLAGVNEFF.

CDR3 amino acids: CASSLEGGPQPQHF. CDR3 DNA sequence: TGTGCCAGCAGCCTAGAGGGGGGCCCTCAGCCCCAGCATTTT. The chain is built from TRBV7-8 and TRBJ1-5; D might be TRBD1 (6 bases). This CDR3 spans 14 amino acids. The ends were cut back, 5 bases at V and 6 bases at J, with 14 bases in the middle. Germline values: CDR1 SGHVS, CDR2 FQNEAQ.

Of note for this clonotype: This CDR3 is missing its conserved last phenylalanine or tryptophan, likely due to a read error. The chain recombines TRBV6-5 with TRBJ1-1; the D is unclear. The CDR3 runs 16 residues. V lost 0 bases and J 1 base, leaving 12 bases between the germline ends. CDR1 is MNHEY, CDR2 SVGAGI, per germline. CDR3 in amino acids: CASSYSLRTKNTEAFL. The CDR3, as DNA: TGTGCCAGCAGTTACTCCCTTCGGACGAAGAACACTGAAGCTTTCCTT.

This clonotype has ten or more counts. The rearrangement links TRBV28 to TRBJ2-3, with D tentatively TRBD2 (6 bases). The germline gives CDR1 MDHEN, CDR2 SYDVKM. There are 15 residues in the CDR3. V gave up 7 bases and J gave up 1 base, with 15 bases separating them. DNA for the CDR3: TGTGCCAGCACCGTATTTGGGGAGGGCACAGATACGCAGTATTTT. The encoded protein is CASTVFGEGTDTQYF.

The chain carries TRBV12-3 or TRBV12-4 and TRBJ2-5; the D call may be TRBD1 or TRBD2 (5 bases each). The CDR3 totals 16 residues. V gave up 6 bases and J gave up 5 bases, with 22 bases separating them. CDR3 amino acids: CASSPSVGRESETQYF. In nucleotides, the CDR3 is TGTGCCAGCAGCCCCTCTGTGGGCAGGGAGTCGGAGACCCAGTACTTC.